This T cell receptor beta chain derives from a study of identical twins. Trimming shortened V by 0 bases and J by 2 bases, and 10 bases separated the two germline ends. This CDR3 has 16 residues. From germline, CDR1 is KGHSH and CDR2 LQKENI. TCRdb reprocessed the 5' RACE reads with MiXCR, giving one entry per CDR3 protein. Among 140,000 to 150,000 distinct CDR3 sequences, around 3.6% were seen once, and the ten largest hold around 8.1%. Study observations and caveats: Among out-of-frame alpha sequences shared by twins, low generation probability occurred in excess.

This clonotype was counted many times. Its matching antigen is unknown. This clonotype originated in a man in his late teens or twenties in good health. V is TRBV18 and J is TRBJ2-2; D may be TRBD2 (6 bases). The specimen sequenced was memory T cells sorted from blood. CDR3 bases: TGTGCCAGCTCACCACCGGAGGGGCGCAACACCGGGGAGCTGTTTTTT. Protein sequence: CASSPPEGRNTGELFF.